The 21 T cell receptor beta chains below come from one sample, sequenced in a study of blood T cell repertoires in COVID-19. Libraries were prepared by immunoSEQ multiplex PCR; TCRdb keeps only in-frame clonotypes and omits some of them. This table holds some 220,000 clones, about four fifths found once. Sequencing was performed on PBMCs or T cells enriched from blood (not recorded which). These receptor sequences come from a woman in her 40s with acute COVID-19.

This clone was observed once. The J gene is TRBJ2-7, the V gene TRBV28; TRBD2 agrees at 12 bases. In germline, CDR1 is MDHEN, CDR2 SYDVKM. The CDR3 sequence is 15 residues long. Trimming at V came to 4 bases and at J to 3 bases, leaving 4 bases not matched to a gene. The CDR3 DNA follows: TGTGCCAGCAGTTACACGACTAGCGGGAGCTACGAGCAGTACTTC. Translating gives CASSYTTSGSYEQYF.

The V gene is TRBV12-3 or TRBV12-4, the J gene TRBJ1-1; D gene uncertain. The CDR3 has 12 amino acids. The V end lost 6 bases, the J end lost 4 bases, and 9 bases lay between the germline ends. The CDR3 region is CASSYTRTEAFF. In nucleotides, the CDR3 is TGTGCCAGCAGCTATACCCGCACTGAAGCTTTCTTT.

The chain is built from TRBV9 and TRBJ2-2, with 12 positions matching TRBD2. Per the germline V gene, CDR1 is SGDLS and CDR2 is YYNGEE. Trimming cost V 3 bases and J 2 bases; bases outside gene matches: 17. This CDR3 is 21 amino acids long. CDR3 bases: TGTGCCAGCAGCGGTCCTAGCGGGAGGGCCAAACCCGAACCCAACACCGGGGAGCTGTTTTTT. Its protein is CASSGPSGRAKPEPNTGELFF.

The chain has TRBV4-3 and TRBJ1-3; 8 bases are a match to TRBD1. The V segment lost 4 bases and the J segment 0 bases; nucleotides outside the gene matches: 14. CDR3 length: 19 amino acids. Germline lookup yields CDR1 LGHNA and CDR2 YSLEER. CDR3 sequence: CASSLLEADRDTSGNTIYF. CDR3 bases: TGCGCCAGCAGCCTACTAGAGGCGGACAGGGATACCTCTGGAAACACCATATATTTT.

The V gene is TRBV28, the J gene TRBJ2-7, with D unclear. The CDR3 has 11 residues. Deletions cut 10 bases from V and 7 bases from J, with 14 bases between. In germline, CDR1 is MDHEN, CDR2 SYDVKM. CDR3 amino acids: CATLIAAEQYF. The CDR3 DNA sequence: TGTGCCACCCTTATTGCTGCGGAGCAGTACTTC.

The chain links TRBV7-2 to TRBJ2-5; weak D call: TRBD1 (6 bases). CDR3 size: 15 residues. V was clipped by 5 bases and J by 5 bases, with 18 bases between them. Germline V CDR1 and CDR2: SGHTA, FQGNSA. This CDR3 is CASSHGTSRLETQYF. CDR3 coding DNA: TGTGCCAGCAGCCACGGGACATCACGGTTGGAGACCCAGTACTTC.

This clone was picked up one time. The V gene is TRBV29-1, the J gene TRBJ2-1; the D gene is possibly TRBD1 (6 bases). This CDR3 is built from 16 residues. The germline gives CDR1 SQVTM, CDR2 ANQGSEA. With 6 bases removed from V and 1 base from J, the gap between germline ends came to 19 bases. CDR3 bases: TGCAGCGTACAGGGTGGCCGCCGCTTATCCTACAATGAGCAGTTCTTC. Translated: CSVQGGRRLSYNEQFF.

This chain uses TRBV6-1 with TRBJ2-2; 7 nucleotides line up with TRBD2. The CDR3 sequence is 17 residues long. J was trimmed by 3 bases and V by 2 bases; bases with no gene match: 9. Germline CDR1 reads MNHNS; CDR2 reads SASEGT. The CDR3 DNA reads as TGTGCCAGCAGTGAACAGGGAGGGAGGGCCCACACCGGGGAGCTGTTTTTT. Encoded protein: CASSEQGGRAHTGELFF.

This clone was detected a few times. The rearrangement links TRBV19 to TRBJ1-3, with D perhaps matching TRBD1 (6 bases). Trimming removed 3 bases from V and 0 bases from J, with 12 bases in between. The CDR3 spans 16 residues. Germline values: CDR1 LNHDA, CDR2 SQIVND (reference sequence). The CDR3 nucleotides are TGTGCCAGTAGTATGTCAGACAGGAGCTCTGGAAACACCATATATTTT. This codes for CASSMSDRSSGNTIYF.

The J gene is TRBJ1-6, the V gene TRBV7-2; the D gene is possibly TRBD1 (5 bases). Germline-derived CDR1 and CDR2 are SGHTA and FQGNSA. Trimming removed 5 bases from V and 10 bases from J, with 21 bases in between. The CDR3 runs to 16 residues. The CDR3: CASSEALHGGRSPLHF. Here the CDR3 DNA reads TGTGCCAGCAGCGAAGCTTTACACGGGGGAAGGTCACCCCTCCACTTT.

The rearrangement links TRBV25-1 to TRBJ1-6; possible D gene TRBD1, 5 bases. Germline V gives CDR1 MGHDK, CDR2 SYGVNS. Trimming removed 4 bases at V and 9 bases at J, with 10 bases between. The CDR3 spans 13 residues. The CDR3 here is CASSGLGVSPLHF. The CDR3 DNA sequence: TGTGCCAGCAGTGGCTTAGGGGTTTCACCCCTCCACTTT. Full variable domain (outside the CDR3, taken from reference TRBV25-1 and TRBJ1-6): EADIYQTPRYLVIGTGKKITLECSQTMGHDKMYWYQQDPGMELHLIHYSYGVNSTEKGDLSSESTVSRIRTEHFPLTLESARPSHTSQYLCASSGLGVSPLHFGNGTRLTVT.

This clone appeared a single time. The V and J genes are TRBV29-1 and TRBJ1-2; possibly TRBD1 for D (6 bases). V lost 4 bases, J lost 8 bases, and 14 bases lay in between. Germline V gene sequence: CDR1 SQVTM, CDR2 ANQGSEA. This CDR3 comprises 12 residues. CDR3 DNA sequence: TGCAGCGTTGGTCCAGGGGAGAGCGGCTACACCTTC. Its protein is CSVGPGESGYTF.

The chain couples TRBV5-1 to TRBJ1-1, with D maybe TRBD1 (5 bases). The ends were cut back, 0 bases at V and 0 bases at J, with 9 bases in the middle. The germline CDR1 and CDR2 sequences are SGHRS and YFSETQ. This CDR3 contains 15 residues. The CDR3 region has the DNA TGCGCCAGCAGCTTGGATCGGGGGATGAACACTGAAGCTTTCTTT. Its protein is CASSLDRGMNTEAFF.

The V gene is TRBV3-1 (or the pseudogene TRBV3-2), the J gene TRBJ2-7; 8 bases are a match to TRBD2. CDR1 and CDR2 (germline): LGHDT, YNNKEL (reference sequence). The V and J ends lost 4 bases and 2 bases, in that order; junction bases with no gene match: 13. The CDR3 consists of 17 residues. CDR3 bases: TGTGCCAGCAGCCTCGGTTTAGCGGGATGGGGTGCCTACGAGCAGTACTTC. It codes for CASSLGLAGWGAYEQYF.

This chain joins TRBV3-1 (or the pseudogene TRBV3-2) and TRBJ2-2; 9 nucleotides align to TRBD1. This CDR3 spans 20 amino acids. With 2 bases clipped from V and 4 bases from J, the junction kept 17 bases outside the gene matches. Per germline, CDR1 LGHDT and CDR2 YNNKEL (reference sequence). DNA for the CDR3: TGTGCCAGCAGCCAACGTCACCCCAGCCGGGACAGGGCTGGCACCGGGGAGCTGTTTTTT. Translating gives CASSQRHPSRDRAGTGELFF.

This clone was seen many times. This chain links TRBV6-5 with TRBJ1-6; 7 bases agree with TRBD1. This CDR3 is built from 12 residues. V was clipped by 0 bases and J by 16 bases; unmatched bases: 3. In germline, CDR1 is MNHEY, CDR2 SVGAGI. The CDR3 here is CASSYSQGPLHF. The CDR3 DNA reads as TGTGCCAGCAGTTACTCACAGGGGCCTCTCCACTTT.

The chain employs TRBV2 and TRBJ2-1; possibly TRBD1 for D (7 bases). The germline V and J ends were trimmed by 8 bases and 5 bases, with 25 bases remaining between them. Germline CDR1 reads SNHLY; CDR2 reads FYNNEI. The CDR3 extends over 17 amino acids. CDR3 DNA: TGTGCCAGCCGCAAGGAGGGGTTCCGGGACAGAAACAATGAGCAGTTCTTC. It encodes CASRKEGFRDRNNEQFF.

The chain carries TRBV7-6 and TRBJ2-1; 7 nucleotides align to TRBD1. V shed 5 bases and J 3 bases; nucleotides not matched to a gene: 7. The length of the CDR3 is 15 residues. Germline CDR1 reads SGHVS; CDR2 reads FNYEAQ. The CDR3 region is CASSPTGAYYNEQFF. CDR3 nucleotides: TGTGCCAGCAGCCCAACAGGGGCCTACTACAATGAGCAGTTCTTC.

This chain links TRBV18 with TRBJ2-1; unclear D gene. This CDR3 is 12 amino acids long. The germline V gene has CDR1 KGHSH and CDR2 LQKENI. Trimming took 2 bases from V and 6 from J, leaving 5 bases between them. DNA for the CDR3: TGTGCCAGCTCACCAGCCAGCAATGAGCAGTTCTTC. Its protein product is CASSPASNEQFF.

This sequence joins TRBV7-7 and TRBJ2-3; D is possibly TRBD2 (5 bases). Germline lookup yields CDR1 SSHAT and CDR2 FNYEAQ (reference sequence). With 2 bases removed from V and 4 bases from J, the gap between germline ends came to 13 bases. The CDR3 length is 15 residues. CDR3 nucleotides: TGTGCCAGCAGCTTAACCCCTAGTAGCGCAGATACGCAGTATTTT. Translation gives CASSLTPSSADTQYF.

This chain joins TRBV21-1 and TRBJ2-1; TRBD2 is the table's D call and was not checked against the DNA. TRBV21-1 is assigned pseudogene status. The CDR3 runs to 17 residues. The CDR3, as DNA: TGTGCCAGCAGCACAAGGACTAGCGGGAATCATCACGATGAGCAGTTCTTC. Protein product: CASSTRTSGNHHDEQFF.